The text below deals with one T cell receptor (beta chain). Its antigen is unidentified. These data are taken from a study of T cells expressing NK-cell markers. Whole-study context: Researchers got TCR beta repertoires out of sorted CD3+CD56+NKG2C+, CD3+CD56+NKG2C- and CD3+CD56-NKG2C+ T cells. Eight donors were sequenced, seven testing HCMV-seropositive and one testing seronegative. Findings of the study overall: NKG2C+ dominant clonotypes from 5 to 7 donors made up roughly 1.0-7.0% of CD8+ T cells. The same clonotypes also predominated in the CD3+CD56-NKG2C+ fraction of four donors.

CDR1 is KGHDR and CDR2 is SFDVKD in the germline V gene. This CDR3 comprises 16 residues. TCRdb reanalyzed the 5' RACE reads and collapses them to one entry per CDR3 protein, without DNA. The sample features 550,000 or so distinct CDR3 sequences, with 3% to 4.5% in its top ten. Material: blood T cells: a sorted CD56 or NKG2C T cell subset, CD4+ or CD8+ T cells, or bulk PBMC T cells (not recorded which). The chain joins TRBV24-1 to TRBJ2-3; TCRdb returns TRBD2, unconfirmable since there is no DNA. This clonotype was sampled from a man between 18 and 29 years old in good health. CDR3 loop: CATSDILAGNTDTQYF.